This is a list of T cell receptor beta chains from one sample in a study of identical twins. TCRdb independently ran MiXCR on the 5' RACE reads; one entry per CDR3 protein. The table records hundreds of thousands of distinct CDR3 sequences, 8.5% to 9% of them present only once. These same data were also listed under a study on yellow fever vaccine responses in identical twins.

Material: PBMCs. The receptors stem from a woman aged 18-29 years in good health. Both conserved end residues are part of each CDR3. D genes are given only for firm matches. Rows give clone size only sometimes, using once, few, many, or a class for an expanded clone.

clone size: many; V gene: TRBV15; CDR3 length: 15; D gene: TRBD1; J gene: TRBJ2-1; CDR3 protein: CATSQGQGAYNEQFF; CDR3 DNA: TGTGCCACCAGCCAAGGACAGGGGGCCTACAATGAGCAGTTCTTC
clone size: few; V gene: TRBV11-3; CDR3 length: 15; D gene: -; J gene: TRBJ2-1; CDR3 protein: CASSPRDARGYEQFF; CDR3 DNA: TGTGCCAGCAGCCCCCGGGATGCCCGGGGATATGAGCAGTTCTTC
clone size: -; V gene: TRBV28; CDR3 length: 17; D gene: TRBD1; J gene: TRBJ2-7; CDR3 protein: CASTTPGRGTGNYEQYF; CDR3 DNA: TGTGCCAGCACAACCCCCGGTCGGGGGACAGGCAACTACGAGCAGTACTTC
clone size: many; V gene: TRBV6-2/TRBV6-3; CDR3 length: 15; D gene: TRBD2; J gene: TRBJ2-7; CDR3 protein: CASSYERTSVYEQYF; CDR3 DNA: TGTGCCAGCAGTTACGAACGGACTAGTGTGTACGAGCAGTACTTC
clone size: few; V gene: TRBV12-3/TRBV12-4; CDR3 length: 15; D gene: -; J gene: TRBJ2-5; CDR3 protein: CASIPQGAPQETQYF; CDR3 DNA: TGTGCCAGCATTCCACAGGGTGCGCCTCAAGAGACCCAGTACTTC
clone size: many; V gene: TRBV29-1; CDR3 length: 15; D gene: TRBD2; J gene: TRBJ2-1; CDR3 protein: CSVPGTSGPYNEQFF; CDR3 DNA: TGCAGCGTTCCAGGGACTAGCGGCCCCTACAATGAGCAGTTCTTC
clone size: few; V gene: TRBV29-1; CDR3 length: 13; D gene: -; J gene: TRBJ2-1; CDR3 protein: CSVEDTEGWAQFF; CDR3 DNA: TGCAGCGTTGAAGATACGGAGGGTTGGGCGCAGTTCTTC
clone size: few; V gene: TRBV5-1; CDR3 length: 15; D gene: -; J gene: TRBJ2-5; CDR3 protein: CASSLEGATQETQYF; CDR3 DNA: TGCGCCAGCAGCTTGGAAGGAGCTACCCAAGAGACCCAGTACTTC
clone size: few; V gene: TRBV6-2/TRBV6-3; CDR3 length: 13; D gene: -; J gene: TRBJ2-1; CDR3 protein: CASREGAYNEQFF; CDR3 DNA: TGTGCCAGCAGAGAGGGGGCCTACAATGAGCAGTTCTTC
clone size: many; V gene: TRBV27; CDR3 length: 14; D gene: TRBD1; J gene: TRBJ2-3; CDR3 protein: CASSRDRDTDTQYF; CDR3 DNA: TGTGCCAGCAGTAGGGACAGAGACACAGATACGCAGTATTTT
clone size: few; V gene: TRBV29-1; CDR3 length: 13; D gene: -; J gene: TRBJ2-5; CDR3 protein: CSVPGLGVLAQYF; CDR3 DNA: TGCAGCGTTCCGGGACTGGGGGTGTTGGCCCAGTACTTC
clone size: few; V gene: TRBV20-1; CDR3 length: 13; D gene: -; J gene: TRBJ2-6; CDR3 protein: CSASSWGANVLTF; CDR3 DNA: TGCAGTGCTAGCTCGTGGGGGGCCAACGTCCTGACTTTC
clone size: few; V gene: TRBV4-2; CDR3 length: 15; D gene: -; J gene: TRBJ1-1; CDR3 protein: CASSQIQGGNTEAFF; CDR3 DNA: TGTGCCAGCAGCCAAATACAAGGAGGGAACACTGAAGCTTTCTTT
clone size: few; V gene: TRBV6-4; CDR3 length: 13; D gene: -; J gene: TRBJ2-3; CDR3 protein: CASSKTTTDTQYF; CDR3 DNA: TGTGCCAGCAGTAAGACTACGACAGATACGCAGTATTTT
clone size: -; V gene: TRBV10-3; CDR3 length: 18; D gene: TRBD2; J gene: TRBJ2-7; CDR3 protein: CAISETPKLAGDTYEQYF; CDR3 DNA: TGTGCCATCAGTGAAACACCGAAACTAGCGGGAGACACCTACGAGCAGTACTTC
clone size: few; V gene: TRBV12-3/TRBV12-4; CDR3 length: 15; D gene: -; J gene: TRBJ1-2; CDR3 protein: CASSSRGPRVSSYTF; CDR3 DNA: TGTGCCAGCAGTTCCAGGGGCCCGAGGGTGTCGAGCTACACCTTC
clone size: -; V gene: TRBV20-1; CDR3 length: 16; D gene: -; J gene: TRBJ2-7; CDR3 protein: CSARGGMGTEAYEQYF; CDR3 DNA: TGCAGTGCGCGAGGGGGGATGGGGACCGAAGCCTACGAGCAGTACTTC
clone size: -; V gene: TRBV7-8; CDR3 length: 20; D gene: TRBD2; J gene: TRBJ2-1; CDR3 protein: CASSLGDFGTSGRRANEQFF; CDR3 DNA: TGTGCCAGCAGCTTAGGGGATTTCGGGACTAGCGGGAGGAGAGCGAATGAGCAGTTCTTC
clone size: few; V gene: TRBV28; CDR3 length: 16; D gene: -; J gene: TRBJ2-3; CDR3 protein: CASSLWTAASTDTQYF; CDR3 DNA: TGTGCCAGCAGTTTATGGACTGCGGCCTCCACAGATACGCAGTATTTT
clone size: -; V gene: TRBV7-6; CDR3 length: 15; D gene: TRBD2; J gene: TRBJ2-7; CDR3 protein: CASSRSSGSSYEQYF; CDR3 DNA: TGTGCCAGCAGCCGATCTAGCGGGAGCTCCTACGAGCAGTACTTC
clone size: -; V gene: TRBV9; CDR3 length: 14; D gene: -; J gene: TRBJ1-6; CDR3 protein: CASSVEGVNSPLHF; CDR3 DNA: TGTGCCAGCAGCGTAGAAGGGGTTAATTCACCCCTCCACTTT
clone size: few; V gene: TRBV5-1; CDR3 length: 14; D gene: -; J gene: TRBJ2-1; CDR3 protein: CASSLEPRVNEQFF; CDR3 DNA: TGCGCCAGCAGCTTGGAACCCAGGGTAAATGAGCAGTTCTTC
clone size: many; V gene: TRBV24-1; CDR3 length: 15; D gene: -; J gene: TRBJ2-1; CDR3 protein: CATSDLTGIYNEQFF; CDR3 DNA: TGTGCCACCAGTGATTTAACCGGAATCTACAATGAGCAGTTCTTC
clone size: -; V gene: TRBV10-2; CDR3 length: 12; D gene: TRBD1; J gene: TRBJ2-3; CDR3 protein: CASRAGTGAQYF; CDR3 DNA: TGCGCCAGCAGAGCTGGGACAGGGGCGCAGTATTTT
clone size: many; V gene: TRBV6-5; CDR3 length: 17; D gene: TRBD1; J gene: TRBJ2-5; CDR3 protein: CASSYSSGTGGYQTQYF; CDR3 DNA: TGTGCCAGCAGTTACTCATCCGGGACAGGGGGCTATCAGACCCAGTACTTC
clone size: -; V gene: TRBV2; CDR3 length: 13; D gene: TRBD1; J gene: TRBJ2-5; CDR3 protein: CASSGDRGRTQYF; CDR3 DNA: TGTGCCAGCAGTGGGGACAGGGGTCGAACCCAGTACTTC
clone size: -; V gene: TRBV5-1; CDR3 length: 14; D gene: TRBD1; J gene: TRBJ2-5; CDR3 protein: CASSWGQGAETQYF; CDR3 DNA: TGCGCCAGCAGCTGGGGACAGGGGGCAGAGACCCAGTACTTC
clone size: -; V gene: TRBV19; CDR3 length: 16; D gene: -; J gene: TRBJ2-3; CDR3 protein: CASQGRSGGSTDTQYF; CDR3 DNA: TGTGCCAGTCAAGGACGGTCCGGGGGAAGCACAGATACGCAGTATTTT